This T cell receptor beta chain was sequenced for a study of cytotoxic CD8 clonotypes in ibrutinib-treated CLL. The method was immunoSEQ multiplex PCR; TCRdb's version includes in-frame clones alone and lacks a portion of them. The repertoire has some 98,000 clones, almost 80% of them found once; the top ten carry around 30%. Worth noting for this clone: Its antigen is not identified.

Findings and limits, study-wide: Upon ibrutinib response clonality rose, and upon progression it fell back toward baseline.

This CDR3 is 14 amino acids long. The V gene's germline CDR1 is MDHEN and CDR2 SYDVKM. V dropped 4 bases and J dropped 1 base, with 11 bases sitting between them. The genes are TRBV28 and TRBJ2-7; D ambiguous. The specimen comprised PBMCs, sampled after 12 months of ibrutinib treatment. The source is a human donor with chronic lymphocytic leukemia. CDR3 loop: CASSYPDPSYEQYF. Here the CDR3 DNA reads TGTGCCAGCAGTTATCCGGACCCTTCCTACGAGCAGTACTTC.